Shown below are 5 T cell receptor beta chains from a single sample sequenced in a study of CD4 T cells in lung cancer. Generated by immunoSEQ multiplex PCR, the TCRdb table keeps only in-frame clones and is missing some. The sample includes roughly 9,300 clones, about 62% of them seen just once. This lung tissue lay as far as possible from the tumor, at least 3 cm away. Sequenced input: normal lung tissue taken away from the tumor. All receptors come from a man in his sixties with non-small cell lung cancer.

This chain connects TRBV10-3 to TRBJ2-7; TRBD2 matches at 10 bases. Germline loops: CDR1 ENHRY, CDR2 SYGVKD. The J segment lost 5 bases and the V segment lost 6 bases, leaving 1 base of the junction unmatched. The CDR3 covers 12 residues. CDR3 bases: TGTGCCATCAGCCTAGCGGGAGACGAGCAGTACTTC. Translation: CAISLAGDEQYF.

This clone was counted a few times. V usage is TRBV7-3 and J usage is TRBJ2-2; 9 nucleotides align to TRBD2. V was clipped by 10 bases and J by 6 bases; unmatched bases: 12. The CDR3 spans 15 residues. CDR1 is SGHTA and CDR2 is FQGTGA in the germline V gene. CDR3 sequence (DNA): TGTGCCACCCTGGTGGGCCTAGCGGGATCCGGGGAGCTGTTTTTT. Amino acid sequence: CATLVGLAGSGELFF.

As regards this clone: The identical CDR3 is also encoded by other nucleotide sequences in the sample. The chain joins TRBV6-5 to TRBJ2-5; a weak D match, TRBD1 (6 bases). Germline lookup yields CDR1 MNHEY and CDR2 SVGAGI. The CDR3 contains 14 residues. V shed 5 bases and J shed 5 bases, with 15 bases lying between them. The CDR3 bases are TGTGCCAGCAGTCCAGGGGTCGGTCGCGAGACCCAGTACTTC. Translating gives CASSPGVGRETQYF.

The CDR3 DNA follows: TGTGCCTGGAGTAAAGGGACAGTCCCCCGACAGCCCCAGCATTTT. Translation gives CAWSKGTVPRQPQHF. The J gene is TRBJ1-5, the V gene TRBV30, with TRBD1 identical over 7 bases. The CDR3 covers 15 residues. Germline loops: CDR1 GTSNPN, CDR2 SVGIG (reference sequence). Unmatched junction bases numbered 11, after V lost 2 bases and J lost 7 bases.

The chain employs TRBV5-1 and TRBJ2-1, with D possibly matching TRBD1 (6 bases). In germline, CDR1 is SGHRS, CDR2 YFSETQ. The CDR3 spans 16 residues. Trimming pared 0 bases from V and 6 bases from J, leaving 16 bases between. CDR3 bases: TGCGCCAGCAGCTTGGAGCTCTCAGGGGTGGGCAATGAGCAGTTCTTC. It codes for CASSLELSGVGNEQFF.